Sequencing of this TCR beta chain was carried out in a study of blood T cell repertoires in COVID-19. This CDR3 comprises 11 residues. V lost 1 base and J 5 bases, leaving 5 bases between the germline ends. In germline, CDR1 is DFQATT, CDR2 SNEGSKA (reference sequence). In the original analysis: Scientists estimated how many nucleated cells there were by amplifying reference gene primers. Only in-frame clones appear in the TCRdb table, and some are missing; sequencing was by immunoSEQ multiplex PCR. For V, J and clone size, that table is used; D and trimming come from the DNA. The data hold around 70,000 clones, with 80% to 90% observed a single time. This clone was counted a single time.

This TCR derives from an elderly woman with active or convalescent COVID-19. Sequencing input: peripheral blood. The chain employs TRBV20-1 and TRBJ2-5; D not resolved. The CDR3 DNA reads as TGCAGTGCTAGAGTCCCGGAGACCCAGTACTTC. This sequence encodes CSARVPETQYF.